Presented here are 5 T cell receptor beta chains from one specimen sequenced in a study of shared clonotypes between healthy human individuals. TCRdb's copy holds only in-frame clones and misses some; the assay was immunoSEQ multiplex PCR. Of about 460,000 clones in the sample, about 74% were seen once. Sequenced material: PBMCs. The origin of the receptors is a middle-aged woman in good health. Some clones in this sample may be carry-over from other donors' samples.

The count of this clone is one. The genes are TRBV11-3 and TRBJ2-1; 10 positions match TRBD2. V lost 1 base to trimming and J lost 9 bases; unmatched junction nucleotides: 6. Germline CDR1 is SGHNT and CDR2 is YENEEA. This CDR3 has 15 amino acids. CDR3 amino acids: CASSLGLAGEGEQFF. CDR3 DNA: TGTGCCAGCAGCTTAGGCCTAGCGGGAGAGGGTGAGCAGTTCTTC. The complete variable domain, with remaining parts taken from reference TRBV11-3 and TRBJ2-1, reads EAGVVQSPRYKIIEKKQPVAFWCNPISGHNTLYWYLQNLGQGPELLIRYENEEAVDDSQLPKDRFSAERLKGVDSTLKIQPAELGDSAVYLCASSLGLAGEGEQFFGPGTRLTVL.

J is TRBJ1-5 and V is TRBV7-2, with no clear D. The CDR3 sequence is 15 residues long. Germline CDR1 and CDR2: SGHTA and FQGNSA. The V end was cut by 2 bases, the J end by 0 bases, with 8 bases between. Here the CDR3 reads CASSLTGHSNQPQHF. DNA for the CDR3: TGTGCCAGCAGCTTAACGGGTCATAGCAATCAGCCCCAGCATTTT.

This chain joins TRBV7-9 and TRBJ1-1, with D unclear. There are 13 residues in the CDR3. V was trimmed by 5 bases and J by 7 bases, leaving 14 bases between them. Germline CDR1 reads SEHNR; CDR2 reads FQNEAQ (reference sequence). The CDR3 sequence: CASSPRADIEAFF. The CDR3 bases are TGTGCCAGCAGCCCCCGCGCGGATATTGAAGCTTTCTTT.

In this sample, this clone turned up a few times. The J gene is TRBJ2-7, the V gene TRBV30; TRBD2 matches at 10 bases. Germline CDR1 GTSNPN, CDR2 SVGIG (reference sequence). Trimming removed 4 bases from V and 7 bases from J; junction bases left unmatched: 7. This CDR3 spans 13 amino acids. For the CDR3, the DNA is TGTGCCTGGACAGCGGGAGGGGGGGGAGAGCAGTACTTC. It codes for CAWTAGGGGEQYF.

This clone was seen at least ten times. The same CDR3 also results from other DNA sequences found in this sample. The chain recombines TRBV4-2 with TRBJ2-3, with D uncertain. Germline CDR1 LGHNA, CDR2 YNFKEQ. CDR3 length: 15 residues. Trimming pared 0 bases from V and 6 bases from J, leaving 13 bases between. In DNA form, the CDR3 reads TGTGCCAGCAGCCAAGATGGGGAACCTGCGGATACGCAGTATTTT. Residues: CASSQDGEPADTQYF.